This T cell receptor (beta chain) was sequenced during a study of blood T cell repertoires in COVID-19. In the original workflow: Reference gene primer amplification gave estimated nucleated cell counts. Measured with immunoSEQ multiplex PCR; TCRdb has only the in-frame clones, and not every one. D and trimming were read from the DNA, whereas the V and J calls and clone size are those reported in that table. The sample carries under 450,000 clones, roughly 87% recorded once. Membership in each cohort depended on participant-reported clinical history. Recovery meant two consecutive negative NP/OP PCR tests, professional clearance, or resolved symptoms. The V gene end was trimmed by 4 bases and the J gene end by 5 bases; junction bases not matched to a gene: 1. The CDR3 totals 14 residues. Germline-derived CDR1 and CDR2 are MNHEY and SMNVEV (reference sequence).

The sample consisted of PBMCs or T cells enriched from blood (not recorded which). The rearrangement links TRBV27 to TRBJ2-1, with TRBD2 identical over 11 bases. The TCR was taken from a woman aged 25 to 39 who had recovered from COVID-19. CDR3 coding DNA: TGTGCCAGCAGTTGGGGACTAGCGGACAATGAGCAGTTCTTC. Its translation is CASSWGLADNEQFF.